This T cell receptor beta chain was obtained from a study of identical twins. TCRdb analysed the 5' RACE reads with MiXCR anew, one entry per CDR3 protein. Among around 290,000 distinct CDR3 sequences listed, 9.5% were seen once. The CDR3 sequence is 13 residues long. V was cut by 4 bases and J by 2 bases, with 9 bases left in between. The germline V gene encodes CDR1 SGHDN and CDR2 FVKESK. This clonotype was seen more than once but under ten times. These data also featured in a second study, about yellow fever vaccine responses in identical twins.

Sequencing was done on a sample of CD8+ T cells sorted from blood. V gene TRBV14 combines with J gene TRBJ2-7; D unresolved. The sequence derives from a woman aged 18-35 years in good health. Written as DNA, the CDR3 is TGTGCCAGCAGCCTAGGATATGCCTACGAGCAGTACTTC. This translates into CASSLGYAYEQYF.